A selection of T cell receptor beta chains follows, all from one sample in a study of OX40 agonist ivuxolimab in advanced cancers. Using immunoSEQ multiplex PCR, the repertoire was profiled, and TCRdb retains in-frame clones only, with some absent. The sample lists around 72,000 clones; approximately 93% were seen once. The sequencing used CD4+ or CD8+ T cells sorted from blood, collected in a trial of the OX40 agonist ivuxolimab. The receptor source for this set is an adult with an advanced solid tumor such as melanoma, head and neck, liver or kidney cancer. CDR3s include the opening cysteine and the closing phenylalanine or tryptophan. D genes are given only for firm matches. Expanded clones get a size class; other rows say once, few or many, or leave the size out.

J,V,D,size,CDR3,DNA
TRBJ2-3,TRBV27,-,once,CASSFRWAGTDTQYF,TGTGCCAGCAGTTTTCGGTGGGCCGGCACAGATACGCAGTATTTT
TRBJ1-2,TRBV15,-,-,CATSKGGQSNNYGYTF,TGTGCCACCAGCAAGGGTGGTCAGTCTAATAACTATGGCTACACCTTC
TRBJ2-2,TRBV5-1,-,-,CASSLLEQGNTGELFF,TGCGCCAGCAGCTTGTTGGAGCAGGGGAACACCGGGGAGCTGTTTTTT
TRBJ1-1,TRBV2,-,-,CASSEQGTNTEAFF,TGTGCCAGCAGTGAACAGGGAACGAACACTGAAGCTTTCTTT
TRBJ1-6,TRBV30,TRBD1,-,CAWRQGTYNSPLHF,TGTGCCTGGAGACAGGGGACTTATAATTCACCCCTCCACTTT
TRBJ1-3,TRBV5-1,-,-,CASSSNPGPPAGNTIYF,TGCGCCAGCAGCTCTAACCCGGGTCCCCCGGCTGGAAACACCATATATTTT
TRBJ2-3,TRBV11-3,-,-,CASSPRWTRTDTQYF,TGTGCCAGCAGCCCCCGCTGGACCCGAACAGATACGCAGTATTTT
TRBJ2-5,TRBV28,-,-,CASRGFGQETQYF,TGTGCCAGCAGGGGTTTCGGCCAAGAGACCCAGTACTTC
TRBJ1-5,TRBV19,-,once,CASSIVAGQPQHF,TGTGCCAGTAGTATAGTAGCGGGACAGCCCCAGCATTTT
TRBJ1-5,TRBV6-1,-,-,CASSEAVYREGQHF,TGTGCCAGCAGTGAAGCCGTCTACAGGGAGGGCCAGCATTTT
TRBJ1-5,TRBV7-8,-,-,CASSFGPIGNQPQHF,TGTGCCAGCAGCTTTGGCCCGATTGGCAATCAGCCCCAGCATTTT